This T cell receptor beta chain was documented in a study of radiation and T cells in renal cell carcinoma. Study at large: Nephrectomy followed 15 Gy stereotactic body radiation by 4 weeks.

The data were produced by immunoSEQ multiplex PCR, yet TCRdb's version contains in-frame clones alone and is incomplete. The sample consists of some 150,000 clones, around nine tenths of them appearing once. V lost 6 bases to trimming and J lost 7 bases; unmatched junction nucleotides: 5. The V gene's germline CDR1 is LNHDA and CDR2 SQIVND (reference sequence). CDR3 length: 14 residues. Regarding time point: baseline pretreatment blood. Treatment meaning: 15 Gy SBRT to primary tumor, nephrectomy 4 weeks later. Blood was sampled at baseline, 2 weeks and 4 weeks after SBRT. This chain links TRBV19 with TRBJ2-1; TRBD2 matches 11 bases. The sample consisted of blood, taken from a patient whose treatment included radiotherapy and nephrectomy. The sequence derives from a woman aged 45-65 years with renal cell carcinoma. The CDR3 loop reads CASSPWTSGNEQFF. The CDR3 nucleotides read TGTGCCAGTAGCCCTTGGACTAGCGGGAATGAGCAGTTCTTC.